Following are 10 T cell receptor beta chains from one sample sequenced in a study of beta chain features in type 1 diabetes. Expressed TCRB transcripts were sequenced because the entire RNA isolate underwent reverse transcription. Only in-frame clones appear in the TCRdb table, and some are missing; sequencing was by immunoSEQ multiplex PCR. The sample holds 200,000 to 250,000 clones; under 70% are singletons and the top ten take 0.053%. Sequencing was performed on naive CD4+ T cells from blood. These receptors were collected from a man aged 25-45 years in good health.

This clone appeared a few times. V gene TRBV30 combines with J gene TRBJ2-6; 9 bases fit TRBD1. This CDR3 has 14 amino acids. J gave up 4 bases and V 5 bases, and 3 bases lay outside the gene matches. Germline V CDR1 and CDR2: GTSNPN, SVGIG (reference sequence). The CDR3 loop is CAWGDRAGANVLTF. The DNA for the CDR3 is TGTGCCTGGGGGGACAGGGCCGGGGCCAACGTCCTGACTTTC.

This clone has more than one count but fewer than ten. The chain is built from TRBV30 and TRBJ2-7, with 7 nucleotides matching TRBD1. Germline V lookup: CDR1 GTSNPN, CDR2 SVGIG (reference sequence). J lost 2 bases, V lost 0 bases, and 4 bases had no gene match. The CDR3 is made up of 14 amino acids. The CDR3 sequence: CAWSVKDRTYEQYF. The CDR3 nucleotides read TGTGCCTGGAGTGTAAAGGACAGGACCTACGAGCAGTACTTC.

The chain is built from TRBV19 and TRBJ1-2; D not resolved. The CDR3 length is 13 residues. Trimming removed 4 bases from V and 5 bases from J, with 11 bases in between. Germline CDR1 LNHDA, CDR2 SQIVND (reference sequence). CDR3 in amino acids: CASSTGSRYGYTF. CDR3 nucleotide sequence: TGTGCCAGTAGTACAGGTAGCCGTTATGGCTACACCTTC.

The rearrangement uses TRBV4-1 and TRBJ1-2; D is unclear. The CDR3 length is 15 residues. The V and J ends lost 0 bases and 5 bases respectively, with 13 bases between them. Germline V gene sequence: CDR1 MGHRA, CDR2 YSYEKL. This chain's CDR3 is CASSQDPGDTYGYTF. The CDR3 DNA is TGCGCCAGCAGCCAAGATCCAGGAGATACTTATGGCTACACCTTC.

The V and J genes are TRBV30 and TRBJ1-6; no reliable D call. Germline lookup yields CDR1 GTSNPN and CDR2 SVGIG (reference sequence). V lost 1 base to trimming and J lost 7 bases, with 17 bases between them. The CDR3 spans 16 residues. DNA of the CDR3: TGTGCCTGGAGTGCGCTCCCAGGAGGTGGGAATTCACCCCTCCACTTT. Its translation is CAWSALPGGGNSPLHF. The full variable domain, in which reference TRBV30 and TRBJ1-6 provide the parts outside the CDR3, is SQTIHQWPATLVQPVGSPLSLECTVEGTSNPNLYWYRQAAGRGLQLLFYSVGIGQISSEVPQNLSASRPQDRQFILSSKKLLLSDSGFYLCAWSALPGGGNSPLHFGNGTRLTVT.

The J gene is TRBJ1-5, the V gene TRBV5-1; TRBD1 is a possible D gene (5 bases). The CDR3 is 14 residues long. Germline assignment: CDR1 SGHRS and CDR2 YFSETQ. The V end lost 4 bases, the J end lost 5 bases, and 13 bases lay between the germline ends. The CDR3: CASSPSGGHQPQHF. The CDR3 bases are TGCGCCAGCAGCCCAAGTGGGGGACATCAGCCCCAGCATTTT.

This chain uses TRBV29-1 with TRBJ2-5; D is perhaps TRBD1 or TRBD2 (6 bases each). This CDR3 region has 14 residues. In germline, CDR1 is SQVTM, CDR2 ANQGSEA. The V gene lost 6 bases and the J gene lost 5 bases, with 19 bases spanning the gap. The CDR3 loop is CSVRRGAGTETQYF. CDR3 in DNA: TGCAGCGTCCGAAGGGGGGCAGGGACCGAGACCCAGTACTTC.

This chain joins TRBV25-1 and TRBJ2-5, with 8 bases identical to TRBD1. Germline V gene data show CDR1 as MGHDK and CDR2 as SYGVNS. The CDR3 is 16 residues long. V was clipped by 1 base and J by 4 bases; unmatched bases: 8. The CDR3 bases are TGTGCCAGCAGTGAATTCTGGTCAGGGGGCAGAGAGACCCAGTACTTC. Protein sequence: CASSEFWSGGRETQYF.

V gene TRBV30 combines with J gene TRBJ2-4; no clear D. V was cut by 7 bases and J by 4 bases, with 14 bases left in between. From germline, CDR1 is GTSNPN and CDR2 SVGIG (reference sequence). This CDR3 is built from 13 residues. The CDR3 region is CASQGGRKNIQYF. The CDR3 DNA follows: TGTGCCTCCCAAGGTGGAAGGAAAAACATTCAGTACTTC.

For the CDR3, the DNA is TGCAGCGTTGGTTTAGGGTCAACCGGGGAGCTGTTTTTT. Translating it yields CSVGLGSTGELFF. V and J are TRBV29-1 and TRBJ2-2; no definite D call. V was cut by 4 bases and J by 5 bases, with 11 bases left in between. Germline values: CDR1 SQVTM, CDR2 ANQGSEA. This CDR3 is built from 13 residues.